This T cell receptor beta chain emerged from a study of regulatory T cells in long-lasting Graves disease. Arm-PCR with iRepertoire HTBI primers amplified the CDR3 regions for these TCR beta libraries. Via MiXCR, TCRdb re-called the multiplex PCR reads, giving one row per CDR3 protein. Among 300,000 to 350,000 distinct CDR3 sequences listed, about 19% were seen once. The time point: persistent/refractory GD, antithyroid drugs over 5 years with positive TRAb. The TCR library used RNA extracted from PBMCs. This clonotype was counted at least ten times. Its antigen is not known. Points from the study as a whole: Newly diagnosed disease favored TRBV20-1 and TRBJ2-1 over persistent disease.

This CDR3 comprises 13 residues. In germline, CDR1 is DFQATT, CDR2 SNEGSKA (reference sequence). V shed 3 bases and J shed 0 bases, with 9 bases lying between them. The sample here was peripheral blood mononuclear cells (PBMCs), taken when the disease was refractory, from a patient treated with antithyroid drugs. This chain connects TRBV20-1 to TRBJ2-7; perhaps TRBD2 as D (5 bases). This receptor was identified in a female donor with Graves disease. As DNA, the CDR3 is TGCAGTGCTAGTAGCGTCTACTCCTACGAGCAGTACTTC. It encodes CSASSVYSYEQYF.